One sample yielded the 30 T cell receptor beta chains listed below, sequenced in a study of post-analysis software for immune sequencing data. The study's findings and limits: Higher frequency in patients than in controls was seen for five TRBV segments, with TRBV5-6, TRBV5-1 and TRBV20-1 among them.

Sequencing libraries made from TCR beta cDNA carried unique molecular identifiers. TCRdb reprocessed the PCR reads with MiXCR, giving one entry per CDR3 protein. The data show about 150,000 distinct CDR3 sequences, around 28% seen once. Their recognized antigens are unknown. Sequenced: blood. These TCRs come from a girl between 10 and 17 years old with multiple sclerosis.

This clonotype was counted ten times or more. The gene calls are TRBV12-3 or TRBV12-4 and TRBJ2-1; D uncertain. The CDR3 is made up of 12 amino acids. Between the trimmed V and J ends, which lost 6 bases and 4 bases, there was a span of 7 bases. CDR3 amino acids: CASRFLYNEQFF. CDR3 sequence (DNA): TGTGCCAGCAGGTTTTTATACAATGAGCAGTTCTTC.

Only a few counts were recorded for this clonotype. CDR3 sequence: CSVEAYGQGTYEQYF. For the CDR3, the DNA is TGCAGCGTTGAAGCGTACGGGCAGGGAACCTACGAGCAGTACTTC. This chain connects TRBV29-1 to TRBJ2-7; weak D call: TRBD1 (5 bases). CDR1 and CDR2 from the germline V gene are SQVTM and ANQGSEA. The CDR3 is 15 amino acids. V dropped 1 base and J dropped 2 bases, with 15 bases sitting between them.

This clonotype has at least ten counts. The CDR3, as DNA: TGTGCCAGCAGCCATAGGGACTCCCCTAGCACCTTC. This sequence encodes CASSHRDSPSTF. The chain combines TRBV6-1 with TRBJ1-2; a possible D gene is TRBD1 (5 bases). V was trimmed by 6 bases and J by 13 bases, leaving 18 bases between them. The CDR3 sequence is 12 residues long. Per germline, CDR1 MNHNS and CDR2 SASEGT.

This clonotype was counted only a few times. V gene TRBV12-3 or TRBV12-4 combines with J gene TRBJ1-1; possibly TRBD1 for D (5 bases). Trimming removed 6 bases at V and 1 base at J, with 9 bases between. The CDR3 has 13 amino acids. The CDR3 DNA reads TGTGCCAGCAGCTTCGACAGGAACACTGAAGCTTTCTTT. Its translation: CASSFDRNTEAFF.

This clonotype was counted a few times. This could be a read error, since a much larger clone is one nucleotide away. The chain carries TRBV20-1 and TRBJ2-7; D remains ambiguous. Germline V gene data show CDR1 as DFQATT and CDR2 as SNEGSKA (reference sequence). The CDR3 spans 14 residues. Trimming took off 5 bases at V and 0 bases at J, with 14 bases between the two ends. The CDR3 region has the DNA TGCAGTGCTGGTTCGCGGTCGAGCTCCTACGAGCAGTACTTC. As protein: CSAGSRSSSYEQYF.

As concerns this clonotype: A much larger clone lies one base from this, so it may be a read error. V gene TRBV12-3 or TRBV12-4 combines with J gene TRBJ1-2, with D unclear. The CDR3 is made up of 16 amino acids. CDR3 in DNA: TGTGCCAGCAGTCCACCGGGTGCCCAGAGCAACTATGACTACACCTTC. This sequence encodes CASSPPGAQSNYDYTF.

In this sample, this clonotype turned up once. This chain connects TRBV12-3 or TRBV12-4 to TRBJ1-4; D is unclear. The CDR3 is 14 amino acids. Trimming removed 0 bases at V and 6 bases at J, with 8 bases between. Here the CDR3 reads CASSLAPRDEKLFF. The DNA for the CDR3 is TGTGCCAGCAGTTTAGCTCCGCGGGATGAAAAACTGTTTTTT.

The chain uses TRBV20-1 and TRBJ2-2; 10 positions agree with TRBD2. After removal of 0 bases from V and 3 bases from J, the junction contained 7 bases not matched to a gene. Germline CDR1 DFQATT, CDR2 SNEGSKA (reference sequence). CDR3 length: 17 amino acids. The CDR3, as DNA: TGCAGTGCTAGAGATCCCCTAGCGGGAGCGGACACCGGGGAGCTGTTTTTT. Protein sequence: CSARDPLAGADTGELFF.

Here the CDR3 DNA reads TGCAGCGTTGTGGTGCTAGCCAAAAACATTCAGTACTTC. As protein: CSVVVLAKNIQYF. This chain connects TRBV29-1 to TRBJ2-4; no reliable D call. The V gene's germline CDR1 is SQVTM and CDR2 ANQGSEA. Trimming stripped 4 bases from V and 0 bases from J, with 7 bases between. CDR3 length: 13 amino acids. Drawing the rest from reference TRBV29-1 and TRBJ2-4, the complete variable domain is SAVISQKPSRDICQRGTSLTIQCQVDSQVTMMFWYRQQPGQSLTLIATANQGSEATYESGFVIDKFPISRPNLTFSTLTVSNMSPEDSSIYLCSVVVLAKNIQYFGAGTRLSVL.

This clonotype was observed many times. CDR3 bases: TGTGCCAGCATCAGGGATTCTGCCTATGGCTACACCTTC. Residues: CASIRDSAYGYTF. This chain links TRBV6-1 with TRBJ1-2; TRBD1 might be the D (5 bases). V shed 7 bases and J shed 4 bases, with 13 bases lying between them. This CDR3 comprises 13 residues. Germline-derived CDR1 and CDR2 are MNHNS and SASEGT.

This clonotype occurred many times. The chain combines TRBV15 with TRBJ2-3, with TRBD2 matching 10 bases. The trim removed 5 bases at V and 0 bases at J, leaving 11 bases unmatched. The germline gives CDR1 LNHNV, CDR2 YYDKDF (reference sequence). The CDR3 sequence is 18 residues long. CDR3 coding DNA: TGTGCCACCAGCGCGGAGCTAGCGGGAGTGGGGAGCACAGATACGCAGTATTTT. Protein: CATSAELAGVGSTDTQYF.

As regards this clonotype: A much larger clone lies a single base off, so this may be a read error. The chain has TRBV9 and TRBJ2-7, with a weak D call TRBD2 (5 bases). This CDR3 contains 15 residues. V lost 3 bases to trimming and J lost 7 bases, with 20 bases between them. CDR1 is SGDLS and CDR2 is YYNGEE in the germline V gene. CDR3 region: CASSAGSSISNEQYF. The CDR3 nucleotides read TGTGCCAGCAGCGCTGGTTCTAGCATAAGCAATGAGCAGTACTTC.

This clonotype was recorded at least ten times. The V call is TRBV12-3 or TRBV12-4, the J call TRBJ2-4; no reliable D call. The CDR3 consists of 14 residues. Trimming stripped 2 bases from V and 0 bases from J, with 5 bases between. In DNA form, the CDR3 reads TGTGCCAGCAGTTTACCAGGAGCCAAAAACATTCAGTACTTC. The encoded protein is CASSLPGAKNIQYF.

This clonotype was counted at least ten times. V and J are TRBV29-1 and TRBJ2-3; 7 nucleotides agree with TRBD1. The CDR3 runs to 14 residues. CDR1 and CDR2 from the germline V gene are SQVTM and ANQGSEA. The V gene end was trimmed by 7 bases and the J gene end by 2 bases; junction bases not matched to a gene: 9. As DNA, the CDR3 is TGCAGCGCGGCCGGGGACAGACACACAGATACGCAGTATTTT. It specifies CSAAGDRHTDTQYF.

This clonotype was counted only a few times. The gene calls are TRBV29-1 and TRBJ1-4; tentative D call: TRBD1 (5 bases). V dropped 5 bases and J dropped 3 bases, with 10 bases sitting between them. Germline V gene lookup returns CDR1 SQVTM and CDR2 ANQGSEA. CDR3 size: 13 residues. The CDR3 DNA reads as TGCAGCGTTTCGGGACGGGCTAATGAAAAACTGTTTTTT. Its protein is CSVSGRANEKLFF. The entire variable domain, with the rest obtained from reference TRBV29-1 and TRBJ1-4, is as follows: SAVISQKPSRDICQRGTSLTIQCQVDSQVTMMFWYRQQPGQSLTLIATANQGSEATYESGFVIDKFPISRPNLTFSTLTVSNMSPEDSSIYLCSVSGRANEKLFFGSGTQLSVL.

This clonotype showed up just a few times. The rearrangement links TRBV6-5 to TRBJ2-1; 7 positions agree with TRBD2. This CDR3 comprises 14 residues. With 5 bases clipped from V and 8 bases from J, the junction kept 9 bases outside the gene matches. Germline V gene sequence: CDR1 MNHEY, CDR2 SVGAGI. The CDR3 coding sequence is TGTGCCAGCAGTAAAGAGACTAGCTATCATGAGCAGTTCTTC. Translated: CASSKETSYHEQFF.

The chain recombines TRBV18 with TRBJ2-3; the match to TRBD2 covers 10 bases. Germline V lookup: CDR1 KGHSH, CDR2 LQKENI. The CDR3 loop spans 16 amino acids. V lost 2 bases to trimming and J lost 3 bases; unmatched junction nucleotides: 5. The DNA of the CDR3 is TGTGCCAGCTCACCAATTGAAGCGGGAGGGACAGATACGCAGTATTTT. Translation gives CASSPIEAGGTDTQYF.

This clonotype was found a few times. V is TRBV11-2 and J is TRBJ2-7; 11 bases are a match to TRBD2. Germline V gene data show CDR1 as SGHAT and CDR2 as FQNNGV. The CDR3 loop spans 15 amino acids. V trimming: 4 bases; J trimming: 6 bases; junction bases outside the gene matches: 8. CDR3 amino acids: CASSSRPTSGGEQYF. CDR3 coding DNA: TGTGCCAGCAGCTCCCGCCCTACTAGCGGGGGCGAGCAGTACTTC.

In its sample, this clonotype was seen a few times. This chain's CDR3 is CASSFSGGPNQPQHF. The DNA for the CDR3 is TGTGCCAGCAGCTTTTCGGGGGGACCCAATCAGCCCCAGCATTTT. The chain couples TRBV7-2 to TRBJ1-5; the D gene is possibly TRBD1 (5 bases). Looked up from germline, CDR1 is SGHTA and CDR2 is FQGNSA. The V gene lost 3 bases and the J gene lost 3 bases, with 12 bases spanning the gap. CDR3 length: 15 amino acids.

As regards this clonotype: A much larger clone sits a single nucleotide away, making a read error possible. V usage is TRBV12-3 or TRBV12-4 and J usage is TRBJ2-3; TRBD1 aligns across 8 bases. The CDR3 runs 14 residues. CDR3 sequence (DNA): TGTGCCAGCATCGGGACAGGCTACACAGATGCGCAGTATTTT. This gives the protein CASIGTGYTDAQYF.

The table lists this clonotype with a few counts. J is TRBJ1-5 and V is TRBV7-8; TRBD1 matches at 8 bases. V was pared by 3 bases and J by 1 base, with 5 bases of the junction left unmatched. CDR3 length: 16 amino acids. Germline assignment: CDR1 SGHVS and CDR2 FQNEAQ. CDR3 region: CASSFVRGPSNQPQHF. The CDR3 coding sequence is TGTGCCAGCAGCTTCGTCAGGGGGCCGAGCAATCAGCCCCAGCATTTT.

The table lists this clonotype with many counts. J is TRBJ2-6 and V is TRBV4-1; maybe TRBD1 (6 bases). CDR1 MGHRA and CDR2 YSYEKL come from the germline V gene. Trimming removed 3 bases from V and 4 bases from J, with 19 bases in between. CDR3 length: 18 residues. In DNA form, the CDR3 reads TGCGCCAGCAGCCACACCGATCCTACAGGGCCCGGGGCCAACGTCCTGACTTTC. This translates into CASSHTDPTGPGANVLTF.

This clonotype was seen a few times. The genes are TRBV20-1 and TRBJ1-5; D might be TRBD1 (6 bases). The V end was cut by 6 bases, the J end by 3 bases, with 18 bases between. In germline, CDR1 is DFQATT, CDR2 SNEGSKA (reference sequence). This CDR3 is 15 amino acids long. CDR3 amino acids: CSAPPGGQTNQPQHF. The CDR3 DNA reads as TGCAGTGCCCCCCCTGGGGGGCAAACCAATCAGCCCCAGCATTTT.

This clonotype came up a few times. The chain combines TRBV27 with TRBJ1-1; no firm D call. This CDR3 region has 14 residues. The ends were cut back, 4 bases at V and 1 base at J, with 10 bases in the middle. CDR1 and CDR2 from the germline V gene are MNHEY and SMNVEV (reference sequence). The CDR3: CASSSPQTNTEAFF. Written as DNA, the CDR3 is TGTGCCAGCAGTTCCCCACAGACGAACACTGAAGCTTTCTTT.

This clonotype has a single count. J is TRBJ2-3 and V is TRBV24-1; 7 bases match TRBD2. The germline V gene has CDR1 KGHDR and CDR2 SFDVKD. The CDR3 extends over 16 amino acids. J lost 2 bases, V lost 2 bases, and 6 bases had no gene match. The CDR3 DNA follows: TGTGCCACCAGTGATTACCGAGCGGGATACACAGATACGCAGTATTTT. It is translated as CATSDYRAGYTDTQYF.

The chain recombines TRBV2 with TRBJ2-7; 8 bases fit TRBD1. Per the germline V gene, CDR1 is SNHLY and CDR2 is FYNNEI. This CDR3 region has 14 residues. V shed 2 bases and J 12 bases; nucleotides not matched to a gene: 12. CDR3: CASSELQGAKTRYF. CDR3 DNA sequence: TGTGCCAGCAGTGAACTTCAGGGGGCGAAGACCCGGTACTTC.

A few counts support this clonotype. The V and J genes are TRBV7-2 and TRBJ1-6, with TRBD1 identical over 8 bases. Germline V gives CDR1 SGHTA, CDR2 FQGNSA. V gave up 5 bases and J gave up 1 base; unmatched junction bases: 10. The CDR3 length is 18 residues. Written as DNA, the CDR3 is TGTGCCAGCAGCGCAAGGACAGGGACAATATCCTATAATTCACCCCTCCACTTT. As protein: CASSARTGTISYNSPLHF.

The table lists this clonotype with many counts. The CDR3 protein is CASSHRTGNNEQYF. The CDR3 bases are TGTGCCAGCAGCCACAGGACAGGGAACAACGAGCAGTACTTC. This chain uses TRBV9 with TRBJ2-7, with 8 bases lining up with TRBD1. This CDR3 is 14 amino acids long. V gave up 4 bases and J gave up 5 bases; unmatched junction bases: 8. The germline V gene encodes CDR1 SGDLS and CDR2 YYNGEE.

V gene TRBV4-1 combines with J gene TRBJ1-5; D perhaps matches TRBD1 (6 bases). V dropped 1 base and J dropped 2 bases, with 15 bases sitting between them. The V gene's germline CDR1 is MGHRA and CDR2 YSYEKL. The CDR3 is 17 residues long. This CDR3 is CASSQVLTGTGNQPQHF. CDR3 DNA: TGCGCCAGCAGCCAAGTTCTTACAGGGACGGGCAATCAGCCCCAGCATTTT.

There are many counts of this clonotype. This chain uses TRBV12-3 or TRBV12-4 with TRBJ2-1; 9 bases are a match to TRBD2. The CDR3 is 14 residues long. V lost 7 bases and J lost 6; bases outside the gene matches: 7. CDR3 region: CASTRSGRFNEQFF. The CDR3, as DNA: TGTGCCAGCACCAGAAGCGGGAGGTTCAATGAGCAGTTCTTC.